Listed below are T cell receptor beta chains from one sample, sequenced in a study of post-analysis software for immune sequencing data. TCRdb re-called the PCR reads with MiXCR, one entry per CDR3 protein. The repertoire holds around 440,000 distinct CDR3 sequences, with roughly 46% as singletons. Sequencing used blood. These receptor sequences come from a girl between 10 and 17 years old with multiple sclerosis. The CDR3 runs from the conserved cysteine through the conserved F or W. A D gene is named only where the DNA matches it firmly. Rows may omit the clone size; those that give it use once, few, many or a size class.

v_call: TRBV28; j_call: TRBJ1-2; d_call: .; clone_size: .; cdr3_nt: TGTGCCAGCAGTTTATCTCCGGGACAAGCCAAGAGCTACACCTTC; cdr3_aa: CASSLSPGQAKSYTF
v_call: TRBV29-1; j_call: TRBJ2-7; d_call: TRBD2; clone_size: .; cdr3_nt: TGCAGCGCTTCCCCCACTAGCGCCCTTTACGAGCAGTACTTC; cdr3_aa: CSASPTSALYEQYF
v_call: TRBV7-9; j_call: TRBJ1-2; d_call: TRBD1; clone_size: .; cdr3_nt: TGTGCCAGCAGCTTAGCTTCAGGGGGAAACTATGGCTACACCTTC; cdr3_aa: CASSLASGGNYGYTF
v_call: TRBV6-1; j_call: TRBJ2-5; d_call: .; clone_size: .; cdr3_nt: TGTGCCAGCAGTGAAGGACACTACCAAGAGACCCAGTACTTC; cdr3_aa: CASSEGHYQETQYF
v_call: TRBV20-1; j_call: TRBJ2-7; d_call: TRBD2; clone_size: .; cdr3_nt: TGCAGTGCTAGAGAAGGGCGGGGGTACGAGCAGTACTTC; cdr3_aa: CSAREGRGYEQYF
v_call: TRBV5-6; j_call: TRBJ2-7; d_call: .; clone_size: .; cdr3_nt: TGTGCCAGCAGCAGCCCCCAGGTCTACGAGCAGTACTTC; cdr3_aa: CASSSPQVYEQYF
v_call: TRBV9; j_call: TRBJ2-7; d_call: .; clone_size: .; cdr3_nt: TGTGCCAGCAGCCCTCAAACGACCTCCTACGAGCAGTACTTC; cdr3_aa: CASSPQTTSYEQYF
v_call: TRBV20-1; j_call: TRBJ1-4; d_call: .; clone_size: few; cdr3_nt: TGCAGTGCTAGAAGCGGGGGGAATGAAAAACTGTTTTTT; cdr3_aa: CSARSGGNEKLFF
v_call: TRBV27; j_call: TRBJ2-7; d_call: .; clone_size: few; cdr3_nt: TGTGCCAGCAGTATTCGACAGGACTACGAGCAGTACTTC; cdr3_aa: CASSIRQDYEQYF
v_call: TRBV6-6; j_call: TRBJ2-1; d_call: .; clone_size: .; cdr3_nt: TGTGCCAGCAGTTTAGGGGGGAGGGTCAATGAGCAGTTCTTC; cdr3_aa: CASSLGGRVNEQFF
v_call: TRBV12-3/TRBV12-4; j_call: TRBJ2-3; d_call: TRBD2; clone_size: few; cdr3_nt: TGTGCCAGCAGTCCCAGGACTAGCGGGAGGTACACAGATACGCAGTATTTT; cdr3_aa: CASSPRTSGRYTDTQYF
v_call: TRBV20-1; j_call: TRBJ2-7; d_call: .; clone_size: .; cdr3_nt: TGCAGTGCTAGAGATATAGTAGGGCAGGGATTCTACGAGCAGTACTTC; cdr3_aa: CSARDIVGQGFYEQYF
v_call: TRBV9; j_call: TRBJ2-3; d_call: TRBD2; clone_size: .; cdr3_nt: TGTGCCAGCAGCGTGGAAAGGGCGGGAGTGAACACAGATACGCAGTATTTT; cdr3_aa: CASSVERAGVNTDTQYF
v_call: TRBV6-5; j_call: TRBJ1-1; d_call: .; clone_size: .; cdr3_nt: TGTGCCAGCAGTTACAGGACAGAAGCTTTCTTT; cdr3_aa: CASSYRTEAFF
v_call: TRBV10-2; j_call: TRBJ2-1; d_call: .; clone_size: .; cdr3_nt: TGCGCCAGCAGTGAGTCGATTGGGGACAATGAGCAGTTCTTC; cdr3_aa: CASSESIGDNEQFF
v_call: TRBV10-3; j_call: TRBJ2-1; d_call: TRBD2; clone_size: few; cdr3_nt: TGTGCCATCAGCTCTAGCGGGGGTTACAATGAGCAGTTCTTC; cdr3_aa: CAISSSGGYNEQFF
v_call: TRBV15; j_call: TRBJ1-5; d_call: .; clone_size: .; cdr3_nt: TGTGCCTCCGAGGGAGTACCGACCGAATATAGCAATCAGCCCCAGCATTTT; cdr3_aa: CASEGVPTEYSNQPQHF
v_call: TRBV27; j_call: TRBJ1-2; d_call: .; clone_size: once; cdr3_nt: TGTGCCAGCAGTTTCTCAGAGAAATATGGCTACACCTTC; cdr3_aa: CASSFSEKYGYTF
v_call: TRBV6-5; j_call: TRBJ2-5; d_call: TRBD2; clone_size: .; cdr3_nt: TGTGCCAGCAGACGACTAGCGGGAGGAGAGACCCAGTACTTC; cdr3_aa: CASRRLAGGETQYF
v_call: TRBV20-1; j_call: TRBJ2-7; d_call: .; clone_size: .; cdr3_nt: TGCAGTGCCACAGACCCCTACGAGCAGTACTTC; cdr3_aa: CSATDPYEQYF
v_call: TRBV6-4; j_call: TRBJ2-6; d_call: .; clone_size: .; cdr3_nt: TGTGCCAGCAGTCCCGACTCTGGGGCCAACGTCCTGACTTTC; cdr3_aa: CASSPDSGANVLTF
v_call: TRBV4-2; j_call: TRBJ2-1; d_call: .; clone_size: many; cdr3_nt: TGTGCCAGCAGCCATGAGAAACAGGTTTACAATGAGCAGTTCTTC; cdr3_aa: CASSHEKQVYNEQFF
v_call: TRBV19; j_call: TRBJ1-2; d_call: .; clone_size: few; cdr3_nt: TGTGCCAGTAGCCCCCAGGCAGTTCGTGACTACACCTTC; cdr3_aa: CASSPQAVRDYTF
v_call: TRBV20-1; j_call: TRBJ2-1; d_call: .; clone_size: .; cdr3_nt: TGCAGTGCTCGGGCATTTAAAGAGACCCAGTTCTTC; cdr3_aa: CSARAFKETQFF
v_call: TRBV6-4; j_call: TRBJ2-7; d_call: .; clone_size: .; cdr3_nt: TGTGCCAGCAGTACTATCGGGCCCTACGAGCAGTACTTC; cdr3_aa: CASSTIGPYEQYF
v_call: TRBV4-3; j_call: TRBJ1-1; d_call: .; clone_size: few; cdr3_nt: TGCGCCAGCAACAAAAAAGGAACGGCGAACACTGAAGCTTTCTTT; cdr3_aa: CASNKKGTANTEAFF
v_call: TRBV4-1; j_call: TRBJ2-3; d_call: .; clone_size: .; cdr3_nt: TGCGCCAGCAGCCAAGATGAAGTGGGGGATACGCAGTATTTT; cdr3_aa: CASSQDEVGDTQYF
v_call: TRBV12-3/TRBV12-4; j_call: TRBJ2-5; d_call: TRBD1; clone_size: .; cdr3_nt: TGTGCCAGCAGTCTGACAGGGACGATAGAGACCCAGTACTTC; cdr3_aa: CASSLTGTIETQYF
v_call: TRBV6-1; j_call: TRBJ2-3; d_call: .; clone_size: few; cdr3_nt: TGTGCCAGCGGGAACAGTGGCACAGATACGCAGTATTTT; cdr3_aa: CASGNSGTDTQYF
v_call: TRBV24-1; j_call: TRBJ1-2; d_call: .; clone_size: .; cdr3_nt: TGTGCCACCAGTGATTCTGCGGGCAGCTATGGCTACACCTTC; cdr3_aa: CATSDSAGSYGYTF
v_call: TRBV10-3; j_call: TRBJ2-1; d_call: TRBD2; clone_size: .; cdr3_nt: TGTGCCACTTCTAGACTAGCGGGAGAGGATGAGCAGTTCTTC; cdr3_aa: CATSRLAGEDEQFF
v_call: TRBV3-1; j_call: TRBJ2-3; d_call: TRBD1; clone_size: .; cdr3_nt: TGTGCCAGCAGTCGACAGGGGGCCACAGATACGCAGTATTTT; cdr3_aa: CASSRQGATDTQYF
v_call: TRBV3-1; j_call: TRBJ1-1; d_call: .; clone_size: .; cdr3_nt: TGTGCCAGCAGCCAGTTAGGGGGCACTGAAGCTTTCTTT; cdr3_aa: CASSQLGGTEAFF
v_call: TRBV9; j_call: TRBJ2-7; d_call: .; clone_size: .; cdr3_nt: TGTGCCAGCAGCGTAGAGGTAGGGACACCTTACGAGCAGTACTTC; cdr3_aa: CASSVEVGTPYEQYF
v_call: TRBV4-1; j_call: TRBJ1-5; d_call: TRBD1; clone_size: .; cdr3_nt: TGCGCCAGCAGCCCTCACCGAGGACAGGGCGGGAATCAGCCCCAGCATTTT; cdr3_aa: CASSPHRGQGGNQPQHF
v_call: TRBV13; j_call: TRBJ2-1; d_call: .; clone_size: few; cdr3_nt: TGTGCCAGCAGCTCAAGCACGGGGTACAATGAGCAGTTCTTC; cdr3_aa: CASSSSTGYNEQFF
v_call: TRBV4-2; j_call: TRBJ2-3; d_call: .; clone_size: .; cdr3_nt: TGTGCCAGCAGCCGCGAGAGGGGCGCAAATACGCAGTATTTT; cdr3_aa: CASSRERGANTQYF
v_call: TRBV20-1; j_call: TRBJ2-3; d_call: .; clone_size: .; cdr3_nt: TGCAGTGCCAGACCCGGACTGGGATCCCCCACAGATACGCAGTATTTT; cdr3_aa: CSARPGLGSPTDTQYF
v_call: TRBV18; j_call: TRBJ2-1; d_call: TRBD1; clone_size: .; cdr3_nt: TGTGCCAGCTCCGAGGGGGGGACAGGGTCCTCCACTGAGCAGTTCTTC; cdr3_aa: CASSEGGTGSSTEQFF
v_call: TRBV6-2/TRBV6-3; j_call: TRBJ2-3; d_call: .; clone_size: .; cdr3_nt: TGTGCCAGCAGCCGCGCCCCGGGAGTTCGCACCCTCACAGATACGCAGTATTTT; cdr3_aa: CASSRAPGVRTLTDTQYF
v_call: TRBV28; j_call: TRBJ2-3; d_call: .; clone_size: .; cdr3_nt: TGTGCCAGCAGTTTAGGCGGGACGGCGACAGATACGCAGTATTTT; cdr3_aa: CASSLGGTATDTQYF
v_call: TRBV10-3; j_call: TRBJ2-5; d_call: TRBD1; clone_size: few; cdr3_nt: TGTGCCATCAGGAAACAGGGGGTTGAAGAGACCCAGTACTTC; cdr3_aa: CAIRKQGVEETQYF
v_call: TRBV7-9; j_call: TRBJ2-1; d_call: TRBD2; clone_size: .; cdr3_nt: TGTGCCAGCAGCTTAGCGCGGGGGGAGAACCACAATGAGCAGTTCTTC; cdr3_aa: CASSLARGENHNEQFF
v_call: TRBV5-1; j_call: TRBJ2-7; d_call: .; clone_size: .; cdr3_nt: TGCGCCAGCAGCCCTGGCCGGGACCGTATCTCCTACGAGCAGTACTTC; cdr3_aa: CASSPGRDRISYEQYF
v_call: TRBV28; j_call: TRBJ2-7; d_call: .; clone_size: .; cdr3_nt: TGTGCCAACAGTCCTCCAGGGAGGAGCTCCTACGAGCAGTACTTC; cdr3_aa: CANSPPGRSSYEQYF
v_call: TRBV11-2; j_call: TRBJ2-7; d_call: .; clone_size: few; cdr3_nt: TGTGCCAGCAGCTTACTACCCCGGGACTACGAGCAGTACTTC; cdr3_aa: CASSLLPRDYEQYF
v_call: TRBV4-1; j_call: TRBJ1-5; d_call: .; clone_size: many; cdr3_nt: TGCGCCAGCAGCCCGTTGTGGGGGGATGGCAATCAGCCCCAGCATTTT; cdr3_aa: CASSPLWGDGNQPQHF
v_call: TRBV4-2; j_call: TRBJ2-1; d_call: TRBD2; clone_size: once; cdr3_nt: TGTGCCAGCAGCCAAGTAGCGGGAGGGCCACGTGAGCAGTTCTTC; cdr3_aa: CASSQVAGGPREQFF
v_call: TRBV28; j_call: TRBJ2-6; d_call: .; clone_size: .; cdr3_nt: TGTGCCAGCATGAGAGCCGGGGCCAACGTCCTGACTTTC; cdr3_aa: CASMRAGANVLTF
v_call: TRBV28; j_call: TRBJ2-4; d_call: TRBD2; clone_size: once; cdr3_nt: TGTGCCAGCAGTCTTCCGGGACTAGCGGGAGGTGGGCAGTACTTC; cdr3_aa: CASSLPGLAGGGQYF
v_call: TRBV12-3/TRBV12-4; j_call: TRBJ2-1; d_call: TRBD2; clone_size: .; cdr3_nt: TGTGCCAGCAGTTTAGGGGGGGGACTTGGGTTCTTC; cdr3_aa: CASSLGGGLGFF
v_call: TRBV7-2; j_call: TRBJ1-2; d_call: .; clone_size: once; cdr3_nt: TGTGCCGGCAGCTTGAACCGGGACGCCTATGGCTACACCTTC; cdr3_aa: CAGSLNRDAYGYTF
v_call: TRBV2; j_call: TRBJ2-1; d_call: TRBD1; clone_size: few; cdr3_nt: TGTGCCAGCAGCACCGGACAGGGTTCGTACAATGAGCAGTTCTTC; cdr3_aa: CASSTGQGSYNEQFF
v_call: TRBV7-3; j_call: TRBJ2-3; d_call: TRBD2; clone_size: .; cdr3_nt: TGTGCCAGCAGCTTAGGGGCCGGGACTAGCGGAGATACGCAGTATTTT; cdr3_aa: CASSLGAGTSGDTQYF
v_call: TRBV6-5; j_call: TRBJ1-2; d_call: TRBD1; clone_size: .; cdr3_nt: TGTGCCAGCACCGCGACAGGGGTTGGCTACACCTTC; cdr3_aa: CASTATGVGYTF
v_call: TRBV27; j_call: TRBJ2-7; d_call: .; clone_size: .; cdr3_nt: TGTGCCAGCAGTTGGGGACTGGGGAGCAATGAGCAGTACTTC; cdr3_aa: CASSWGLGSNEQYF
v_call: TRBV9; j_call: TRBJ1-2; d_call: .; clone_size: .; cdr3_nt: TGTGCCAGCAGCATACTGGGGGAGGACTATGGCTACACCTTC; cdr3_aa: CASSILGEDYGYTF
v_call: TRBV19; j_call: TRBJ2-3; d_call: .; clone_size: .; cdr3_nt: TGTGCCACCGAAGCAGGGGACGGTAGGGATACGCAGTATTTT; cdr3_aa: CATEAGDGRDTQYF